Below, one T cell receptor (beta chain) is given with its context. Its antigen is not identified. TCRdb reanalysed the RT-PCR reads using MiXCR and keeps one entry per CDR3 protein. The sample shows over 750,000 distinct CDR3 sequences, around 21% of them seen only once. The CDR3 has 13 amino acids. Germline-derived CDR1 and CDR2 are SGHVS and FQNEAQ. V shed 5 bases, J shed 10 bases, and the junction held 8 bases outside the gene matches. These data are taken from a study of response to subunit inactivated influenza vaccine. Whole-study results and caveats: Only a handful of new T cells, the authors suggested, are recruited with each seasonal influenza vaccination.

Sequencing was performed on PBMCs from blood, taken less than 6 days after vaccination. The receptor was isolated from a man over 45 who received an inactivated influenza vaccine. The chain is built from TRBV7-8 and TRBJ2-1; 7 bases fit TRBD2. In DNA form, the CDR3 reads TGTGCCAGCAGCGGGGGGGGATCCCCGGAGCAGTTCTTC. It is translated as CASSGGGSPEQFF.